Sequencing of this T cell receptor (beta chain) was carried out in a study of T cells in Graves' hyperthyroidism and ophthalmopathy. Researchers amplified the TCR beta CDR3 regions from RNA transcripts. The HTBI primer set was used in a first-round RT-PCR of the TCR CDR3. TCRdb re-analysed the multiplex PCR reads in MiXCR, keeping a single row per CDR3 protein. The table shows a few hundred thousand distinct CDR3 sequences, with about 15% occurring only once. To note about this clonotype: This may be a read error: a much more frequent sequence differs by one nucleotide.

Orbital computed tomography and thyroid ultrasound, together with serum TRAb and thyroxine and clinical symptoms, were used for diagnoses. The J segment lost 0 bases and the V segment lost 0 bases, leaving 4 bases of the junction unmatched. This CDR3 spans 16 amino acids. Germline CDR1 MNHEY, CDR2 SVGAGI. The sequencing input was blood. The J gene is TRBJ1-1, the V gene TRBV6-5, with TRBD1 matching over 7 bases. The receptor was derived from a young woman with Graves' hyperthyroidism that later progressed to Graves' ophthalmopathy. The CDR3 DNA reads as TGTGCCAGCAGTTACTCAACCGGGACAGTGAACACTGAAGCTTTCTTT. This gives the protein CASSYSTGTVNTEAFF.